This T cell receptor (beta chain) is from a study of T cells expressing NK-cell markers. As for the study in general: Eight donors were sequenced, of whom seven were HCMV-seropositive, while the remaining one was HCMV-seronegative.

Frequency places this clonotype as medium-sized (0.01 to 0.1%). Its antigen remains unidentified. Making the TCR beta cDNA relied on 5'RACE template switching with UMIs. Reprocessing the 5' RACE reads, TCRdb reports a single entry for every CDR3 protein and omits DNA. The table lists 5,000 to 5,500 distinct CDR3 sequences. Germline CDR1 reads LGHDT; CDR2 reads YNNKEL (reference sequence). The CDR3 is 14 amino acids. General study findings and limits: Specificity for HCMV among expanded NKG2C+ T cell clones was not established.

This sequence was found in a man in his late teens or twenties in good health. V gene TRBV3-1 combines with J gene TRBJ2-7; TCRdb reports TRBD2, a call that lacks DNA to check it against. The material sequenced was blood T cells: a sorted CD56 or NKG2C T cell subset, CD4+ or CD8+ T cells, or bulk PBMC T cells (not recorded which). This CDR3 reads CASSLLSGAYEQYF.